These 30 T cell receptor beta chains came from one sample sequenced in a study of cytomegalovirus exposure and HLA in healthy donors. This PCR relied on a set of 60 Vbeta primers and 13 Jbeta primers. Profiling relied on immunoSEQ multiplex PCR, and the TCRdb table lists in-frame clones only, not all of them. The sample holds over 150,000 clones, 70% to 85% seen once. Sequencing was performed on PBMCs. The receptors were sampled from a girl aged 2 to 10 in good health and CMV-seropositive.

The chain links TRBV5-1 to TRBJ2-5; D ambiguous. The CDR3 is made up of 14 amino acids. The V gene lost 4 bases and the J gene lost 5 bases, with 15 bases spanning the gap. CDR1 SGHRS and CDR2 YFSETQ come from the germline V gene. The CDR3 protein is CASSVGPRVETQYF. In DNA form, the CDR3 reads TGCGCCAGCAGCGTCGGCCCCCGGGTTGAGACCCAGTACTTC.

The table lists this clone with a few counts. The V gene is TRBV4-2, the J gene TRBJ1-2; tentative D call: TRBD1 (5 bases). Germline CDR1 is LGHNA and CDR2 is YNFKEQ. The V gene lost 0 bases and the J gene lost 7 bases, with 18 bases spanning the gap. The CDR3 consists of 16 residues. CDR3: CASSQDPNRQSGGYTF. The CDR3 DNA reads TGTGCCAGCAGCCAAGATCCTAACCGACAGTCTGGTGGCTACACCTTC.

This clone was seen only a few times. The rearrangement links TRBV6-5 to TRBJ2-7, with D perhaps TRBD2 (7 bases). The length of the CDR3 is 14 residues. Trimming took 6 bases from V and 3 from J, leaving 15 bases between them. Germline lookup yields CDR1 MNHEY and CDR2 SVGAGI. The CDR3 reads CASSPRGASYEQYF. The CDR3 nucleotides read TGTGCCAGCAGCCCTCGGGGGGCGAGCTACGAGCAGTACTTC.

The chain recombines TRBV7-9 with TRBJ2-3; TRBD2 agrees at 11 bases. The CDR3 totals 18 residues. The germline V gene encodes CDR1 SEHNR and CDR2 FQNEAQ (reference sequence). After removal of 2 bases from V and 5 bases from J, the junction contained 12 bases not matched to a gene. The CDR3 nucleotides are TGTGCCAGCAGCTTACGTACCCTGACTAGCGGGATTGGAGATACGCAGTATTTT. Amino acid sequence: CASSLRTLTSGIGDTQYF.

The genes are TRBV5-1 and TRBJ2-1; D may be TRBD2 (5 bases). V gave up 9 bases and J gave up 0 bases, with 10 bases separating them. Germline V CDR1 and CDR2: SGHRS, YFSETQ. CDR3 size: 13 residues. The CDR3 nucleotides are TGCGCCACATCTGAGGGCTCCTACAATGAGCAGTTCTTC. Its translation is CATSEGSYNEQFF.

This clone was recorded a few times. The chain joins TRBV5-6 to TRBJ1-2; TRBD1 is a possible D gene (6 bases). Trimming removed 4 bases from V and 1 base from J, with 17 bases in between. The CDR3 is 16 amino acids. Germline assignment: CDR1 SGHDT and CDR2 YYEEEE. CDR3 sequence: CASSMGGQGVNYGYTF. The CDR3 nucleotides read TGTGCCAGCAGCATGGGGGGGCAGGGAGTTAACTATGGCTACACCTTC.

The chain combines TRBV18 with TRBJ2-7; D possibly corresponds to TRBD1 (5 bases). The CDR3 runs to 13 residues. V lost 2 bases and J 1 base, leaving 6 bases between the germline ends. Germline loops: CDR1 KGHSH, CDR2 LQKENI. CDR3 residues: CASSPRTSYEQYF. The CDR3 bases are TGTGCCAGCTCACCAAGGACATCCTACGAGCAGTACTTC. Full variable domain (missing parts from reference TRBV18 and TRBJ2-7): NAGVMQNPRHLVRRRGQEARLRCSPMKGHSHVYWYRQLPEEGLKFMVYLQKENIIDESGMPKERFSAEFPKEGPSILRIQQVVRGDSAAYFCASSPRTSYEQYFGPGTRLTVT.

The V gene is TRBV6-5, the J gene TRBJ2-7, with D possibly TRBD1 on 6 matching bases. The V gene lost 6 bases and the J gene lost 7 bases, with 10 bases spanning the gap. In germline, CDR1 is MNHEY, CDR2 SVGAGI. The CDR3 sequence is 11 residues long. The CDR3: CASSRDREQYF. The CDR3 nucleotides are TGTGCCAGCAGCCGCGACAGGGAGCAGTACTTC.

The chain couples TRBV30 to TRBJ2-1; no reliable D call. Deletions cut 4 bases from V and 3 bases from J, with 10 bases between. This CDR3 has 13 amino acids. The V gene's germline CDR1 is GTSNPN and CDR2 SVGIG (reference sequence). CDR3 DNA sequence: TGTGCCTGGAAGTCTACTAACTACAATGAGCAGTTCTTC. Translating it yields CAWKSTNYNEQFF.

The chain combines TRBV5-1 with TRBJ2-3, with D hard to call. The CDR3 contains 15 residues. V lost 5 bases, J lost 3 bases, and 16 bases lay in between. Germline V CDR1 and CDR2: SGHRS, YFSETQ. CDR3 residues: CASRISQKITDTQYF. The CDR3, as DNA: TGCGCCAGCAGGATCTCGCAGAAGATAACAGATACGCAGTATTTT. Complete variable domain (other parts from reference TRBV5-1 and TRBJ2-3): KAGVTQTPRYLIKTRGQQVTLSCSPISGHRSVSWYQQTPGQGLQFLFEYFSETQRNKGNFPGRFSGRQFSNSRSEMNVSTLELGDSALYLCASRISQKITDTQYFGPGTRLTVL.

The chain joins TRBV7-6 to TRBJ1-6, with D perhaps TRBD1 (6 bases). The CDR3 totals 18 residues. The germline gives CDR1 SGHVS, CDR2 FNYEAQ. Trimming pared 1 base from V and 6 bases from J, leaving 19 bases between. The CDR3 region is CASSLVQDPDRSNSPLHF. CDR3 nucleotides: TGTGCCAGCAGCTTAGTGCAGGACCCCGACAGGAGTAATTCACCCCTCCACTTT. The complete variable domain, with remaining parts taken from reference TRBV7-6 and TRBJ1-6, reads GAGVSQSPRYKVTKRGQDVALRCDPISGHVSLYWYRQALGQGPEFLTYFNYEAQQDKSGLPNDRFSAERPEGSISTLTIQRTEQRDSAMYRCASSLVQDPDRSNSPLHFGNGTRLTVT.

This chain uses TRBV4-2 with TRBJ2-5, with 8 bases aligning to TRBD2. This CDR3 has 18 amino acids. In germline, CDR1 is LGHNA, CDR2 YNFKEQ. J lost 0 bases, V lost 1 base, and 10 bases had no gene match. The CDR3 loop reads CASSQGRAGVLYQETQYF. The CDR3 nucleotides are TGTGCCAGCAGCCAAGGGCGAGCGGGAGTGCTGTACCAAGAGACCCAGTACTTC.

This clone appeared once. This CDR3 is CASSLGAGLHIEQYF. The CDR3 region has the DNA TGTGCCAGCAGCTTGGGTGCGGGACTCCACATAGAGCAGTACTTC. This chain connects TRBV5-8 to TRBJ2-7, with D tentatively TRBD2 (6 bases). Germline-derived CDR1 and CDR2 are SGHTS and YDEGEE. Trimming left V 0 bases short and J 7 bases short, with 17 bases between. The CDR3 totals 15 residues.

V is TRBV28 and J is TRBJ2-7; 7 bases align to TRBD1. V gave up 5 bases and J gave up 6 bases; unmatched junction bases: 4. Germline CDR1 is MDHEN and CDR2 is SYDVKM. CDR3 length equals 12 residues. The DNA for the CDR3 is TGTGCCAGCAGTCTGAACAGGGGCGAGCAGTACTTC. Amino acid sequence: CASSLNRGEQYF.

The CDR3 region is CATSRNPGQGPEKLFF. DNA of the CDR3: TGTGCCACCAGCAGAAACCCGGGACAGGGACCTGAAAAACTGTTTTTT. The V gene is TRBV15, the J gene TRBJ1-4; 9 positions match TRBD1. After removal of 2 bases from V and 7 bases from J, the junction contained 8 bases not matched to a gene. The CDR3 contains 16 residues. Germline V gives CDR1 LNHNV, CDR2 YYDKDF (reference sequence).

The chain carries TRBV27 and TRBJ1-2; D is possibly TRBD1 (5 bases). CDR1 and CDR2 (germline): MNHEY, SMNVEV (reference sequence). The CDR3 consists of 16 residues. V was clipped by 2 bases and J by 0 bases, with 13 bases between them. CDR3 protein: CASSLTSATANYGYTF. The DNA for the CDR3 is TGTGCCAGCAGTTTAACCTCCGCGACAGCTAACTATGGCTACACCTTC.

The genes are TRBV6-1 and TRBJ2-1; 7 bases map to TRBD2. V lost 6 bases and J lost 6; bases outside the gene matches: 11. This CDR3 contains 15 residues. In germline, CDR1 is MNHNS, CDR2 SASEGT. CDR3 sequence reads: CASSSGLAGFNEQFF. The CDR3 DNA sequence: TGTGCCAGCAGCTCGGGATTAGCGGGCTTCAATGAGCAGTTCTTC.

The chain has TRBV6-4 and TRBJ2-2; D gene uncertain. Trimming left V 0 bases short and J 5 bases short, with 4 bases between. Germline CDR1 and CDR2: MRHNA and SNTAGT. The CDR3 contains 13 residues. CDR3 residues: CASSDSSTGELFF. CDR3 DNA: TGTGCCAGCAGTGACTCGAGTACCGGGGAGCTGTTTTTT.

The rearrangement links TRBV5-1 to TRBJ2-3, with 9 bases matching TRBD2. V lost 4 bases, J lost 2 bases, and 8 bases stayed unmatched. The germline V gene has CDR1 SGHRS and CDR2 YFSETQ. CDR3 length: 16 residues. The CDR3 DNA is TGCGCCAGCAGCGCCGGGACTAGCTTTTTCACAGATACGCAGTATTTT. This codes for CASSAGTSFFTDTQYF.

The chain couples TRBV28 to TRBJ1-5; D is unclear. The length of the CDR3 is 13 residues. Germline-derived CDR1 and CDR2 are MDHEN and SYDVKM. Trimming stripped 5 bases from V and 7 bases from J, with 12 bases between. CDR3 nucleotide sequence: TGTGCCAGCAGTCCCCGGGTTGAACAGCCCCAGCATTTT. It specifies CASSPRVEQPQHF. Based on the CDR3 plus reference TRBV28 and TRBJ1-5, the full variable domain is DVKVTQSSRYLVKRTGEKVFLECVQDMDHENMFWYRQDPGLGLRLIYFSYDVKMKEKGDIPEGYSVSREKKERFSLILESASTNQTSMYLCASSPRVEQPQHFGDGTRLSIL.

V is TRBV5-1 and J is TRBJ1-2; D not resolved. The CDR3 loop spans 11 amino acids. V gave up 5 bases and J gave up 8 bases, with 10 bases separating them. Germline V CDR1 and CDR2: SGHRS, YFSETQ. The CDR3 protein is CASSTSGGYTF. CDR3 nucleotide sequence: TGCGCCAGCAGTACCAGTGGCGGCTACACCTTC. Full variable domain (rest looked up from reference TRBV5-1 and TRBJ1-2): KAGVTQTPRYLIKTRGQQVTLSCSPISGHRSVSWYQQTPGQGLQFLFEYFSETQRNKGNFPGRFSGRQFSNSRSEMNVSTLELGDSALYLCASSTSGGYTFGSGTRLTVV.

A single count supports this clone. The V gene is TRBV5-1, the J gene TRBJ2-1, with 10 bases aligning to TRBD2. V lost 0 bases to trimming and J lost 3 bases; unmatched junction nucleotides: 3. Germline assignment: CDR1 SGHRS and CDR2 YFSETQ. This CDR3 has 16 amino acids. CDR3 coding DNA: TGCGCCAGCAGCTTGGTCCCTAGCGGGAGCTACAATGAGCAGTTCTTC. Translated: CASSLVPSGSYNEQFF.

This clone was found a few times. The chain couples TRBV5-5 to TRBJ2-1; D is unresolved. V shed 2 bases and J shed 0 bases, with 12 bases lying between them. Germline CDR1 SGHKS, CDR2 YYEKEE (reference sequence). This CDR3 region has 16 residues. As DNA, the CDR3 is TGTGCCAGCAGCTTTAGTCCGAGGCGCTCCTACAATGAGCAGTTCTTC. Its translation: CASSFSPRRSYNEQFF.

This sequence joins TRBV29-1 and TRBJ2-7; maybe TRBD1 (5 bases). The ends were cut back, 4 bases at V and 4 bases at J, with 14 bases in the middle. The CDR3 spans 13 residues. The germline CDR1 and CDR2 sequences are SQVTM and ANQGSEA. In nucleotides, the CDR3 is TGCAGCGTTGGACAGAAGGGTCCGTACGAGCAGTACTTC. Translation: CSVGQKGPYEQYF.

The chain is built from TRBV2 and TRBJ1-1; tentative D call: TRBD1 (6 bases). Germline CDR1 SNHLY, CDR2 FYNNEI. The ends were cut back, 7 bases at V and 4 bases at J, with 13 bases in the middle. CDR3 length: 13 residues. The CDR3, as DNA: TGTGCCAGCAACTTTGACAGGACCACTGAAGCTTTCTTT. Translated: CASNFDRTTEAFF.

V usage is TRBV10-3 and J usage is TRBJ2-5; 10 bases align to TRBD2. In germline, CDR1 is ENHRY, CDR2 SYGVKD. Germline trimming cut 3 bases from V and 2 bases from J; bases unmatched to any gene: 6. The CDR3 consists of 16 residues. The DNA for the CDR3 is TGTGCCATCAGTGATGGAGCGGGAGGGAGACAAGAGACCCAGTACTTC. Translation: CAISDGAGGRQETQYF.

In nucleotides, the CDR3 is TGTGCTAGTGGCGGGAAAGGACAGGGGCTGAGCCACGAGCAGTACTTC. It codes for CASGGKGQGLSHEQYF. The rearrangement joins TRBV12-5 to TRBJ2-7; TRBD1 matches at 9 bases. V trimming: 6 bases; J trimming: 5 bases; junction bases outside the gene matches: 14. The CDR3 contains 16 residues. From germline, CDR1 is LGHNT and CDR2 FRNRAP.

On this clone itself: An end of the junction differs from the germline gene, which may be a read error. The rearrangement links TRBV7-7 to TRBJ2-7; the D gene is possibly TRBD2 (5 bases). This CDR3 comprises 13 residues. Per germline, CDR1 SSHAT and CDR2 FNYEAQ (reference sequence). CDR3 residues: CASSPLGSYEQYF. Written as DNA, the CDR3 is TGTGCTAGCAGCCCCTTAGGGAGCTACGAGCAGTACTTC.

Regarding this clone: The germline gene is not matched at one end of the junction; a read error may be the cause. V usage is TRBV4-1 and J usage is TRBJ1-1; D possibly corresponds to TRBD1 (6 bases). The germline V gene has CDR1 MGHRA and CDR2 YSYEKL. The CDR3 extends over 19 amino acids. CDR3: CVSSLLRHQGSLEDTEAFF. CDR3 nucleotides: TGCGTCAGCAGCCTTCTCCGTCATCAGGGGTCCCTGGAAGACACTGAAGCTTTCTTT.

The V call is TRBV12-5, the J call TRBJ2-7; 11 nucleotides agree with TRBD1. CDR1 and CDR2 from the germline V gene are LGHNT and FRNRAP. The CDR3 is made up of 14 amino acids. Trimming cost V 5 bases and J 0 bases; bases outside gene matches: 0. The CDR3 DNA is TGTGCTAGTGGTGGACAGGGGGCCTCCTACGAGCAGTACTTC. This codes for CASGGQGASYEQYF.